Described below is a single T cell receptor beta chain sequence and its context. There is no known antigen for this receptor. Base-call qualities are not available, and no considerably larger clone is one nucleotide away. These data are taken from a study of regulatory T cells in long-lasting Graves disease (dated by TCRdb to about 2021). Concerning the study at large: Persistent Graves' disease meant more than 5 years of antithyroid drug treatment with TSH receptor autoantibodies that stayed positive. Peripheral blood TCR sequencing and RNA sequencing compared persistent Graves' disease patients with newly diagnosed Graves' disease patients. The study was registered as a clinical trial and conducted in China. A total of roughly 33 samples underwent TCR sequencing: around 13 from persistent and about 20 from newly diagnosed Graves' disease patients. Antithyroid drugs had been taken for roughly 10 years on average by persistent Graves' disease patients in the clinical cohort.

Overall results and qualifications from the work: Lower TCR Shannon entropy and fewer highly expanded clones were observed in persistent Graves' disease patients than in newly diagnosed patients, which suggested clonal expansion. Sequencing and analysis were restricted to the TCR beta chain. Persistent disease showed preferential use of TRBV28, TRBJ1-2 and TRBJ2-5, whereas newly diagnosed disease favored TRBV20-1 and TRBJ2-1. Persistent patients shared more public clonotypes among themselves (under 3,000) than newly diagnosed patients did (more than 850). Because the primary lesion, thyroid tissue, could not be accessed, the study looked at peripheral blood alone. The authors noted that the small sample size was a limitation that may lower accuracy.

The time point label corresponds to: persistent/refractory GD, antithyroid drugs over 5 years with positive TRAb. For both TCR sequencing and RNA sequencing, RNA was extracted from PBMCs using TRIzol. Graves' disease was diagnosed according to American Thyroid Association guidelines. Patients were recruited from an endocrinology department in Xi'an, China. Each patient gave 9 to 10 milliliters of peripheral blood, collected in an EDTA anticoagulant tube. Ficoll Paque Plus density gradient separation was used to isolate PBMCs, and no additional T cell sorting was done. An Agilent 2100 Bioanalyzer and agarose gel were used to check RNA quality, while a NanoDrop 2000 measured RNA concentration. Libraries came from multiplex PCR. Sequencing relied on an Illumina HiSeq 4000. iRepertoire HTBI primers and Arm-PCR amplification of CDR3 regions were used to construct TCR beta libraries. Gel purification was performed on PCR products prior to sequencing. On the authors' methods: Gene usage analysis of CDR3 amino acid clonotypes relied on the approximately 60 TRBV and 14 TRBJ segments identified across samples. COPE and FqMerger were used to merge the filtered high-quality paired reads into contigs. BLAST was used to align contigs to IMGT TRBV, TRBD and TRBJ reference genes, and CDR3 was defined according to IMGT. Any clonotype with a frequency above 0.1% was classified as a highly expanded clone. Shannon entropy served as the measure of repertoire diversity, while the Gini coefficient captured V-J evenness. A clonotype was considered public if more than one individual shared it. Using fastp at Q25 and MiXCR, TCRdb reprocessed the public reads and kept productive beta chains. Rows are unified per CDR3 protein, each entry keeping the most common DNA and genes. The V and J calls follow TCRdb's processing rather than the paper's. Here the sample has 650,000 to 850,000 distinct CDR3 sequences; 25% to 30% occur a single time. Of the sample, about two fifths falls within the top ten clones.

From cysteine to phenylalanine, the CDR3 is 14 amino acids long. Of the read, only the CDR3 DNA is kept; its 42 bases are in frame from base 1. V is cut by 2 bases and J by 7 bases, and the space between the germline ends is 14 bases. The material was peripheral blood mononuclear cells (PBMCs), obtained when the disease was refractory, from a patient treated with antithyroid drugs. This receptor was taken from a female donor with Graves disease. The V and J genes are TRBV12-3 or TRBV12-4 and TRBJ1-1, and perhaps TRBD1 as D gene, on 6 matching bases. The DNA reads TGTGCCAGCAGTTTACGGGGGCCGCTGGGTGAAGCTTTCTTT. Translated, this is CASSLRGPLGEAFF.